A single sample gave rise to the 30 T cell receptor beta chains below, sequenced in a study of immune cell composition in non-small cell lung cancer. Clones were read by immunoSEQ multiplex PCR, and TCRdb kept only the in-frame ones, dropping some. The sample has thousands of clones, over 60% seen once. Normal lung sampling was at least 3 cm from the tumour, as distant as possible. These data were also reused for a study on CD4 T cells in lung cancer.

Sequencing used non-adjacent lung tissue. The receptors were gathered from a human donor with non-small cell lung cancer.

J is TRBJ1-2 and V is TRBV19, with a possible D match to TRBD1 (6 bases). Germline CDR1 LNHDA, CDR2 SQIVND (reference sequence). Trimming cost V 6 bases and J 6 bases, with 14 bases left between them. This CDR3 is built from 13 residues. CDR3 residues: CASRNIGTNGYTF. In DNA form, the CDR3 reads TGTGCCAGTAGGAACATCGGGACAAATGGCTACACCTTC.

This clone was recorded once. The chain recombines TRBV18 with TRBJ2-3; TRBD2 is a possible D gene (5 bases). The CDR3 is 14 residues long. The germline CDR1 and CDR2 sequences are KGHSH and LQKENI. Trimming left V 6 bases short and J 3 bases short, with 13 bases between. The CDR3 loop is CASSGVGSTDTQYF. The CDR3 DNA follows: TGTGCCAGCTCGGGAGTGGGCTCTACAGATACGCAGTATTTT.

The V call is TRBV7-9, the J call TRBJ2-1; 9 positions match TRBD1. Germline CDR1 is SEHNR and CDR2 is FQNEAQ (reference sequence). Unmatched junction bases numbered 5, after V lost 3 bases and J lost 8 bases. The CDR3 length is 14 residues. The CDR3 bases are TGTGCCAGCAGCTTCCTACAGGGGGCAGATGAGCAGTTCTTC. It codes for CASSFLQGADEQFF.

The V gene is TRBV10-3, the J gene TRBJ1-2; no firm D call. The CDR3 totals 16 residues. The ends were cut back, 0 bases at V and 4 bases at J, with 15 bases in the middle. Germline V gene sequence: CDR1 ENHRY, CDR2 SYGVKD. Here the CDR3 reads CAISESIVRLFYGYTF. CDR3 sequence (DNA): TGTGCCATCAGTGAGTCGATTGTCAGGTTATTCTATGGCTACACCTTC.

The chain recombines TRBV5-5 with TRBJ2-3; TRBD2 aligns across 10 bases. The CDR3 length is 17 residues. From germline, CDR1 is SGHKS and CDR2 YYEKEE (reference sequence). V trimming: 1 base; J trimming: 0 bases; junction bases outside the gene matches: 5. CDR3 protein: CASSLSSGGPSTDTQYF. In DNA form, the CDR3 reads TGTGCCAGCAGCTTGTCTAGCGGGGGCCCTAGCACAGATACGCAGTATTTT.

The chain carries TRBV28 and TRBJ2-7; 10 positions match TRBD2. Unmatched junction bases numbered 6, after V lost 4 bases and J lost 3 bases. The CDR3 contains 15 residues. The germline CDR1 and CDR2 sequences are MDHEN and SYDVKM. The CDR3 loop is CASSSQLAGVYEQYF. The CDR3 DNA reads TGTGCCAGCAGTTCGCAGCTAGCGGGAGTCTACGAGCAGTACTTC.

The chain employs TRBV11-2 and TRBJ2-1, with D perhaps TRBD2 (6 bases). V lost 5 bases to trimming and J lost 5 bases, with 13 bases between them. CDR1 and CDR2 from the germline V gene are SGHAT and FQNNGV. The CDR3 has 14 amino acids. The CDR3 protein is CASSDRDWDNEQFF. CDR3 nucleotides: TGTGCCAGCAGCGACCGGGACTGGGACAATGAGCAGTTCTTC.

Only a few counts were recorded for this clone. V and J are TRBV18 and TRBJ1-5, with D tentatively TRBD1 (5 bases). Germline CDR1 reads KGHSH; CDR2 reads LQKENI. Trimming removed 4 bases from V and 2 bases from J, with 12 bases in between. The CDR3 runs 15 residues. As DNA, the CDR3 is TGTGCCAGCTCACTTGACAGAGTAGGCAATCAGCCCCAGCATTTT. Protein: CASSLDRVGNQPQHF.

V usage is TRBV28 and J usage is TRBJ2-5; TRBD2 matches 11 bases. The germline V gene has CDR1 MDHEN and CDR2 SYDVKM. J was trimmed by 4 bases and V by 5 bases; bases with no gene match: 12. The CDR3 runs to 17 residues. CDR3 residues: CASSPLRFGLAGETQYF. CDR3 bases: TGTGCCAGCAGTCCTCTCCGTTTCGGACTAGCGGGAGAGACCCAGTACTTC.

The gene calls are TRBV9 and TRBJ1-5; TRBD1 is a possible D gene (5 bases). The V and J ends lost 7 bases and 4 bases respectively, with 6 bases between them. The V gene's germline CDR1 is SGDLS and CDR2 YYNGEE. The length of the CDR3 is 11 residues. As DNA, the CDR3 is TGTGCCAGCGGGGGGAATCAGCCCCAGCATTTT. Translating gives CASGGNQPQHF.

V usage is TRBV25-1 and J usage is TRBJ1-1; D gene unclear. Trimming removed 6 bases from V and 6 bases from J, with 14 bases in between. The germline V gene encodes CDR1 MGHDK and CDR2 SYGVNS. The CDR3 length is 13 residues. CDR3 nucleotides: TGTGCCAGCAGGGGAGCGAGGACTCCTGAAGCTTTCTTT. Translation gives CASRGARTPEAFF. Looking up the rest from reference TRBV25-1 and TRBJ1-1 gives the full variable domain: EADIYQTPRYLVIGTGKKITLECSQTMGHDKMYWYQQDPGMELHLIHYSYGVNSTEKGDLSSESTVSRIRTEHFPLTLESARPSHTSQYLCASRGARTPEAFFGQGTRLTVV.

The rearrangement links TRBV30 to TRBJ2-1, with D possibly being TRBD2 (5 bases). Germline lookup yields CDR1 GTSNPN and CDR2 SVGIG (reference sequence). This CDR3 comprises 12 residues. Trimming removed 2 bases from V and 12 bases from J, with 14 bases in between. Written as DNA, the CDR3 is TGTGCCTGGAGTATGAGGGAAACAAGGCAGTTCTTC. It is translated as CAWSMRETRQFF.

The J gene is TRBJ2-7, the V gene TRBV6-6; 7 bases are a match to TRBD2. Germline CDR1 is MNHNY and CDR2 is SVGAGI (reference sequence). V was clipped by 0 bases and J by 5 bases; unmatched bases: 4. This CDR3 has 14 residues. CDR3 amino acids: CASSYSGLRDEQYF. The CDR3 DNA sequence: TGTGCCAGCAGTTACTCGGGACTACGGGACGAGCAGTACTTC.

This clone counts as medium-sized (0.01 to 0.1%). The gene calls are TRBV14 and TRBJ2-2, with 10 nucleotides matching TRBD1. The CDR3 has 16 residues. The junction had 8 bases not matched to a gene; V was cut back by 4 bases and J by 6 bases. Germline V lookup: CDR1 SGHDN, CDR2 FVKESK. The CDR3 nucleotides read TGTGCCAGCAGCCCCGACAGGGGGCAAATGGCCGGGGAGCTGTTTTTT. Its translation is CASSPDRGQMAGELFF.

The chain is built from TRBV11-2 and TRBJ1-1; the D is unclear. The CDR3 totals 14 residues. V was shortened by 0 bases and J by 0 bases, with 5 bases between the two germline ends. Germline-derived CDR1 and CDR2 are SGHAT and FQNNGV. The CDR3 spells CASSLEFVNTEAFF. The DNA of the CDR3 is TGTGCCAGCAGCTTAGAATTCGTGAACACTGAAGCTTTCTTT.

The sample holds a few counts of this clone. The chain links TRBV6-5 to TRBJ1-6; 9 bases align to TRBD1. Germline V lookup: CDR1 MNHEY, CDR2 SVGAGI. With V trimmed by 6 bases and J by 5 bases, 2 bases remained unmatched. This CDR3 is built from 14 residues. CDR3 nucleotide sequence: TGTGCCAGCAGGACAGGGGGAAATAATTCACCCCTCCACTTT. This codes for CASRTGGNNSPLHF.

The chain couples TRBV6-5 to TRBJ1-2; tentatively, D is TRBD1 (5 bases). Per germline, CDR1 MNHEY and CDR2 SVGAGI. V was shortened by 6 bases and J by 7 bases, with 15 bases between the two germline ends. The CDR3 totals 13 residues. For the CDR3, the DNA is TGTGCCAGCAGCGCGCCAGGGTGGGGTGGCTACACCTTC. Its translation is CASSAPGWGGYTF.

The V gene is TRBV7-6, the J gene TRBJ1-5; D not certain. The CDR3 length is 13 residues. V was clipped by 5 bases and J by 0 bases, with 5 bases between them. Germline CDR1 SGHVS, CDR2 FNYEAQ. In DNA form, the CDR3 reads TGTGCCAGCAGCCCGTCTAGCAATCAGCCCCAGCATTTT. It codes for CASSPSSNQPQHF.

The V and J genes are TRBV19 and TRBJ1-2; 9 bases are a match to TRBD1. V was pared by 7 bases and J by 2 bases, with 8 bases of the junction left unmatched. CDR1 LNHDA and CDR2 SQIVND come from the germline V gene (reference sequence). The CDR3 length is 15 residues. CDR3 nucleotide sequence: TGTGCCAGTATTGCCAACAGGGGGCCCAACTATGGCTACACCTTC. Its protein product is CASIANRGPNYGYTF.

This chain connects TRBV5-8 to TRBJ2-1; 9 positions agree with TRBD2. The germline V gene has CDR1 SGHTS and CDR2 YDEGEE. CDR3 length: 16 residues. Unmatched junction bases numbered 9, after V lost 4 bases and J lost 4 bases. The CDR3 DNA is TGTGCCAGCAGCGGGGGGCTAGCGGGACGGTACAATGAGCAGTTCTTC. Translating it yields CASSGGLAGRYNEQFF. Full variable domain (missing parts from reference TRBV5-8 and TRBJ2-1): EAGVTQSPTHLIKTRGQQATLRCSPISGHTSVYWYQQALGLGLQFLLWYDEGEERNRGNFPPRFSGRQFPNYSSELNVNALELEDSALYLCASSGGLAGRYNEQFFGPGTRLTVL.

The chain links TRBV9 to TRBJ2-2; a weak D match, TRBD1 (5 bases). V was clipped by 1 base and J by 1 base, with 5 bases between them. The CDR3 sequence is 14 residues long. Germline CDR1 and CDR2: SGDLS and YYNGEE. The CDR3 nucleotides are TGTGCCAGCAGCGTAACAGGGAACACCGGGGAGCTGTTTTTT. Translation: CASSVTGNTGELFF.

Relative to its sample, this clone is large (0.1 to 1%). The same CDR3 arises from other DNA sequences in this sample as well. The rearrangement joins TRBV19 to TRBJ1-1; no clear D gene. CDR3 length: 14 amino acids. From germline, CDR1 is LNHDA and CDR2 SQIVND (reference sequence). Trimming removed 1 base from V and 1 base from J, with 7 bases in between. Here the CDR3 reads CASSIGRGNTEAFF. The CDR3 nucleotides are TGTGCCAGTAGTATAGGGCGGGGGAACACTGAAGCTTTCTTT.

A remark on this clone: Other DNA sequences within the sample encode an identical CDR3. The chain recombines TRBV9 with TRBJ2-1, with 12 bases lining up with TRBD2. The CDR3 sequence is 16 residues long. V dropped 4 bases and J dropped 4; count of bases not matched to a gene: 6. Germline V CDR1 and CDR2: SGDLS, YYNGEE. In DNA form, the CDR3 reads TGTGCCAGCAGCCCACGGACTAGCGGGACTTACAATGAGCAGTTCTTC. Its protein is CASSPRTSGTYNEQFF.

The chain joins TRBV6-6 to TRBJ2-7, with D tentatively TRBD1 (6 bases). V was shortened by 5 bases and J by 2 bases, with 13 bases between the two germline ends. Looked up from germline, CDR1 is MNHNY and CDR2 is SVGAGI (reference sequence). The CDR3 covers 14 residues. The CDR3 sequence is CASSSRDTTYEQYF. As DNA, the CDR3 is TGTGCCAGCAGTAGCCGGGACACTACCTACGAGCAGTACTTC.

The gene calls are TRBV11-2 and TRBJ2-7; 8 bases line up with TRBD2. V was pared by 4 bases and J by 3 bases, with 14 bases of the junction left unmatched. The V gene's germline CDR1 is SGHAT and CDR2 FQNNGV. CDR3 length equals 17 residues. The CDR3 loop is CASSSRGGAGTDYEQYF. CDR3 nucleotide sequence: TGTGCCAGCAGCTCCCGGGGGGGGGCCGGGACGGACTACGAGCAGTACTTC.

The chain has TRBV5-1 and TRBJ2-7; D is perhaps TRBD1 (7 bases). Looked up from germline, CDR1 is SGHRS and CDR2 is YFSETQ. CDR3 length equals 16 residues. The V end lost 0 bases, the J end lost 3 bases, and 16 bases lay between the germline ends. The CDR3 loop is CASSLECRGVLYEQYV. In DNA form, the CDR3 reads TGCGCCAGCAGCTTGGAGTGCAGGGGGGTACTCTACGAGCAGTACGTC.

V gene TRBV11-1 combines with J gene TRBJ2-6, with D possibly TRBD1 on 6 matching bases. Germline CDR1 and CDR2: SGHAT and FQDESV (reference sequence). V dropped 0 bases and J dropped 0 bases, with 9 bases sitting between them. CDR3 length: 17 residues. The CDR3, as DNA: TGTGCCAGCAGCTTAGCGGACAGTAGCTCTGGGGCCAACGTCCTGACTTTC. Translating it yields CASSLADSSSGANVLTF.

The chain combines TRBV2 with TRBJ2-5, with D possibly being TRBD1 (5 bases). CDR3 length: 14 amino acids. V lost 6 bases and J 4 bases, leaving 15 bases between the germline ends. Germline V lookup: CDR1 SNHLY, CDR2 FYNNEI. The CDR3 protein is CASSDLGAVETQYF. Here the CDR3 DNA reads TGTGCCAGCAGCGACCTTGGGGCTGTAGAGACCCAGTACTTC.

V usage is TRBV18 and J usage is TRBJ2-7; D is unresolved. The CDR3 contains 14 residues. V lost 3 bases to trimming and J lost 4 bases, with 13 bases between them. The germline V gene encodes CDR1 KGHSH and CDR2 LQKENI. CDR3 DNA: TGTGCCAGCTCACCGAGGCCAGAAGGATACGAGCAGTACTTC. Amino acids: CASSPRPEGYEQYF.

This sequence joins TRBV19 and TRBJ1-4; maybe TRBD1 (5 bases). Trimming took off 5 bases at V and 8 bases at J, with 12 bases between the two ends. Germline V gene sequence: CDR1 LNHDA, CDR2 SQIVND (reference sequence). This CDR3 has 13 amino acids. The CDR3 region is CASSPGQFEKLFF. The CDR3 DNA reads TGTGCCAGTAGTCCAGGGCAGTTCGAAAAACTGTTTTTT.